This TCR beta chain was recorded in a study of blood T cell repertoires in COVID-19. About the research overall: The United States, Italy and Spain provided the acute and convalescent COVID-19 samples.

The CDR3 has 14 amino acids. CDR1 and CDR2 from the germline V gene are LNHDA and SQIVND (reference sequence). Between the trimmed V and J ends, which lost 3 bases and 8 bases, there was a span of 14 bases. TCRdb's table, derived via immunoSEQ multiplex PCR, lists solely in-frame clones and lacks some. The table shows about 39,000 clones, with just over 85% occurring only once. V and J are TRBV19 and TRBJ2-1; D possibly corresponds to TRBD1 (5 bases). The TCR originated in a man aged 70 or older with acute or convalescent COVID-19. The sample taken for sequencing was peripheral blood. The chain's CDR3 is CASSIGEGVDEQFF. In DNA, the CDR3 is TGTGCCAGTAGTATCGGAGAAGGGGTCGATGAGCAGTTCTTC. The whole variable domain, remainder taken from reference TRBV19 and TRBJ2-1, is DGGITQSPKYLFRKEGQNVTLSCEQNLNHDAMYWYRQDPGQGLRLIYYSQIVNDFQKGDIAEGYSVSREKKESFPLTVTSAQKNPTAFYLCASSIGEGVDEQFFGPGTRLTVL.